These T cell receptor beta chains were read from a single sample in a study of blood T cells in healthy people across ages. TCRdb ran MiXCR on the 5' RACE reads and lists one entry per CDR3 protein. This sample yields about 600,000 distinct CDR3 sequences, of which around half are seen a single time; just under 25% belongs to the top ten. The material sequenced was blood. The receptors were sampled from an elderly man in good health. Both conserved end residues are part of each CDR3. The D gene is left open where the match is weak. Expanded clones get a size class; other rows say once, few or many, or leave the size out.

>-|TRBJ1-2|TRBD1|TRBV4-3
TGCGCCAGCAGCCCTACGACAGGGGTCAACTATGGCTACACCTTC
CASSPTTGVNYGYTF
>-|TRBJ2-5|-|TRBV18
TGTGCCAGCTCACCAACCTCGGGGGTATATGAGACCCAGTACTTC
CASSPTSGVYETQYF
>-|TRBJ2-5|-|TRBV5-8
TGTGCCAGCCTTTACCGCCAGGGTCGGGAGACCCAGTACTTC
CASLYRQGRETQYF
>-|TRBJ2-1|-|TRBV12-3/TRBV12-4
TGTGCCAGCAGTTTCATGCAGGGAAGGGGCCACAATGAGCAGTTCTTC
CASSFMQGRGHNEQFF
>-|TRBJ2-5|TRBD2|TRBV6-6
TGTGCCAGCAGCCAGACTAGCGGGAGGCAGAATGAGCAGTACTTC
CASSQTSGRQNEQYF
>-|TRBJ2-4|-|TRBV5-5
TGTGCCAGCAGCCCTGAGGGCCCGCAGGACATTCAGTACTTC
CASSPEGPQDIQYF
>-|TRBJ2-1|TRBD2|TRBV9
TGTGCCAGCAGCGTGTATACTAGCGTTGCCTACAATGGGCAGTTCTTC
CASSVYTSVAYNGQFF
>-|TRBJ1-2|TRBD1|TRBV6-2/TRBV6-3
TGTGCCAGCCGGGGCCCCTCGACAGGGGTTGGCTACACCTTC
CASRGPSTGVGYTF
>-|TRBJ2-3|-|TRBV7-9
TGTGCCAGCAGCTCGACCCCAGCGAGCAGCGGAAATACGCAGTATTTT
CASSSTPASSGNTQYF
>few|TRBJ2-3|TRBD1|TRBV12-3/TRBV12-4
TGTGCCAGCAGCGCGACATTCGGGACAGCACAGTATTTT
CASSATFGTAQYF
>-|TRBJ1-2|-|TRBV7-6
TGTGCCAGCAGCTTACCCCAGGGCAGCCCGGGGTATGGCTACACCTTC
CASSLPQGSPGYGYTF
>many|TRBJ2-1|-|TRBV6-5
TGTGCCAGCAGCGCGAGTCGGTGGAGCTCCTACAATGAGCAGTTCTTC
CASSASRWSSYNEQFF
>-|TRBJ2-7|-|TRBV7-2
TGTGCCAGCAGCTTAGCGTACCGGGCAAGCTCCTACGAGCAGTACTTC
CASSLAYRASSYEQYF
>-|TRBJ2-7|TRBD2|TRBV20-1
TGCAGTGCTGAAGGACTAGCGAGGGCCGGAGGCTACGAGCAGTACTTC
CSAEGLARAGGYEQYF
>few|TRBJ2-5|TRBD1|TRBV7-9
TGTGCCAGCAGCCCCGGGACAGCATTTCAAGAGACCCAGTACTTC
CASSPGTAFQETQYF
>once|TRBJ2-2|TRBD1|TRBV20-1
TGCAGTGCTAGGAGCAAGACCGGGACAGGGGGCCCCGGGGAGCTGTTTTTT
CSARSKTGTGGPGELFF
>once|TRBJ2-1|TRBD2|TRBV5-1
TGCGCCAGCAGTAGCGGGAGGGCCGGGCATGAGCAGTTCTTC
CASSSGRAGHEQFF
>few|TRBJ2-1|TRBD2|TRBV29-1
TGCAGCGTTGAAGATCAGACGCGGGGGTGGGCGCAGTTCTTC
CSVEDQTRGWAQFF
>few|TRBJ2-1|TRBD2|TRBV14
TGTGCCAGCAGCCAATCTCTAGCGGGAATCAATGAGCAGTTCTTC
CASSQSLAGINEQFF
>few|TRBJ1-5|TRBD1|TRBV6-6
TGTGCCAGCAGTTACACGGGACAGGGTGGAAATCAGCCCCAGCATTTT
CASSYTGQGGNQPQHF
>once|TRBJ2-1|-|TRBV10-3
TGTGCCATCAGTGGTAAGGGGATTGATGGTGAGCAGTTCTTC
CAISGKGIDGEQFF
>-|TRBJ1-4|-|TRBV7-2
TGTGCCAGCAGCTTAGTCGGCCAGACGGGCGAAAAACTGTTTTTT
CASSLVGQTGEKLFF
>-|TRBJ2-3|TRBD2|TRBV7-2
TGTGCCAGCAGCTTAGTCGCCAGCGGGAGTGCAGATACGCAGTATTTT
CASSLVASGSADTQYF
>-|TRBJ2-3|-|TRBV9
TGTGCCAGCAGCCCCGGAAGCTGGGATACAGATACGCAGTATTTT
CASSPGSWDTDTQYF
>once|TRBJ2-7|TRBD1|TRBV4-1
TGCGCCAGCAGCCGCGGACAGGGCGATACCTACGAGCAGTACTTC
CASSRGQGDTYEQYF
>-|TRBJ1-5|TRBD1|TRBV2
TGTGCCAGCAGTGAAACAGGGGTTCAGCCCCAGCATTTT
CASSETGVQPQHF
>-|TRBJ1-4|-|TRBV7-2
TGTGCCAGCAGCTCCCATTCCGGGACACGTGAAAAACTGTTTTTT
CASSSHSGTREKLFF
>-|TRBJ2-5|-|TRBV13
TGTGCCAGCAGCCCGCCCTCTGACCTCGGGGTTTATTCCCAGTACTTC
CASSPPSDLGVYSQYF
>few|TRBJ2-2|-|TRBV7-3
TGTGCCAGCAGCTTAACGGCACAGTCCGCTGGCGGGGAGCTGTTTTTT
CASSLTAQSAGGELFF
>-|TRBJ1-1|-|TRBV5-1
TGCGCCAGCAGCTTGGTCGTTTTGCACGCGAACACTGAAGCTTTCTTT
CASSLVVLHANTEAFF
>-|TRBJ2-7|TRBD1|TRBV9
TGTGCCAGCAGCGTAGGTGGGACAGGGGGCGGCGAGCAGTACTTC
CASSVGGTGGGEQYF
>once|TRBJ2-7|-|TRBV6-2/TRBV6-3
TGTGCCAGCAGTTCGTCCTGGTACGAGCAGTACTTC
CASSSSWYEQYF
>-|TRBJ2-7|TRBD1|TRBV27
TGTGCCAGCCAGGAAGGACAGGGAAATTACAATGAGCAGTACTTC
CASQEGQGNYNEQYF
>-|TRBJ2-7|-|TRBV20-1
TGCAGCGCCGGAGGGGGCGGATACGAGCAGTACTTC
CSAGGGGYEQYF
>-|TRBJ2-3|-|TRBV10-3
TGTGCCATCACCGAATCTGTCTACCTCACAGATACGCAGTATTTT
CAITESVYLTDTQYF
>-|TRBJ2-1|TRBD1|TRBV7-2
TGTGCCAGCAGCCCCCGGACAGGGGAGCAGTTCTTC
CASSPRTGEQFF
>few|TRBJ2-1|TRBD2|TRBV3-1
TGTGCCAGCAGCCAGGGCGGGAGCATTAACAATGAGCAGTTCTTC
CASSQGGSINNEQFF
>-|TRBJ1-3|-|TRBV6-6
TGTGCCAGCATTGGGGCAATCATAGGCACCATATATTTT
CASIGAIIGTIYF